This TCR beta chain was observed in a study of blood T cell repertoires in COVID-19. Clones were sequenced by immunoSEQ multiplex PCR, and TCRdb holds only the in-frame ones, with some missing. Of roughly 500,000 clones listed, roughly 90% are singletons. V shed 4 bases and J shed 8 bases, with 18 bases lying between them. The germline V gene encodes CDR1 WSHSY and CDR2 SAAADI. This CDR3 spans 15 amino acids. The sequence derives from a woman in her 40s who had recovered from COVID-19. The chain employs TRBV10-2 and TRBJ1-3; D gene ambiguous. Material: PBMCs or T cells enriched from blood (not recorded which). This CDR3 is CASSGGPGSGHTIYF. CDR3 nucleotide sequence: TGCGCCAGCAGTGGCGGGCCCGGGTCCGGGCACACCATATATTTT.